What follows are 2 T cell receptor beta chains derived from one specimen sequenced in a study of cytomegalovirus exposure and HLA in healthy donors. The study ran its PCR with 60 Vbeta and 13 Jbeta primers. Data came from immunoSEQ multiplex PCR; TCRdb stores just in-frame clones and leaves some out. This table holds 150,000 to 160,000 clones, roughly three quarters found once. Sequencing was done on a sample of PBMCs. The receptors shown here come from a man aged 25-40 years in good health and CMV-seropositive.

CDR3 nucleotide sequence: TGTGCCATCAGTGAGCGGGTAGCGGGGCCAGGTAACGAGCAGTACTTC. It encodes CAISERVAGPGNEQYF. The chain combines TRBV10-3 with TRBJ2-7, with 8 bases aligning to TRBD2. V lost 2 bases, J lost 5 bases, and 11 bases stayed unmatched. The CDR3 extends over 16 amino acids. Per the germline V gene, CDR1 is ENHRY and CDR2 is SYGVKD.

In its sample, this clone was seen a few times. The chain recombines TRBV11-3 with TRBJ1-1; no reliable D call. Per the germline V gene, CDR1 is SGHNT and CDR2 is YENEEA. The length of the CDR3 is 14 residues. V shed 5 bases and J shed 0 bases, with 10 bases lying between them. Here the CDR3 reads CASSEGLMNTEAFF. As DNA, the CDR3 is TGTGCCAGCAGCGAGGGTCTCATGAACACTGAAGCTTTCTTT. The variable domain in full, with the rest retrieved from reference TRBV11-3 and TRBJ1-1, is EAGVVQSPRYKIIEKKQPVAFWCNPISGHNTLYWYLQNLGQGPELLIRYENEEAVDDSQLPKDRFSAERLKGVDSTLKIQPAELGDSAVYLCASSEGLMNTEAFFGQGTRLTVV.